A selection of T cell receptor beta chains follows, all from one sample in a study of T cells in localized non-small cell lung cancer. The assay was immunoSEQ multiplex PCR, and TCRdb's table has in-frame clones only and misses some. This sample has roughly 89,000 clones; roughly 90% occur once, and the top ten carry roughly 4.3%. Specimen: PBMCs, collected before any cancer treatment. All receptors derive from a woman aged 35-75 years with stage II squamous cell lung carcinoma. The CDR3 runs from the conserved cysteine through the conserved F or W. A D gene is named only where the DNA matches it firmly. Rows give clone size only sometimes, using once, few, many, or a class for an expanded clone.

>TRBJ1-2|TRBV30|NA|once
CAQDRVLYGYTF
>TRBJ1-1|TRBV10-2|NA|once
CASRMGSNTEAFF
>TRBJ2-1|TRBV5-1|TRBD1|NA
CASSLGQSTNNEQFF
>TRBJ2-2|TRBV12-5|TRBD1|few
CASGLDRGTGELFF
>TRBJ2-7|TRBV5-6|NA|NA
CASSLDLTGHEQYF
>TRBJ2-2|TRBV7-8|TRBD1|NA
CASSLLGPGTGNTGELFF
>TRBJ2-5|TRBV7-6|TRBD2|NA
CASTREGPGRTQYF
>TRBJ2-7|TRBV6-5|TRBD1|NA
CASTRDRGIYEQYF
>TRBJ2-1|TRBV9|NA|NA
CASSVGGGNEQFF
>TRBJ1-5|TRBV6-1|TRBD1|NA
CASSAQDRGRSYSNQPQHF
>TRBJ1-2|TRBV11-2|NA|NA
CASSLGPLGRGGGYTF
>TRBJ1-2|TRBV29-1|NA|NA
CSGGKTGLGYTF
>TRBJ1-1|TRBV6-1|NA|NA
CASSVRQGDTEAFF
>TRBJ2-3|TRBV10-3|NA|NA
CAIKGGDSTDTQYF
>TRBJ2-2|TRBV5-6|NA|NA
CASRNWGLITGELFF
>TRBJ1-6|TRBV6-1|TRBD1|NA
CASSDAGTANSPLHF
>TRBJ2-1|TRBV5-1|TRBD2|once
CASSLANAGGHNEQFF
>TRBJ1-6|TRBV27|NA|NA
CASSWGGAVNSPLHF
>TRBJ2-1|TRBV19|TRBD2|NA
CASSMMAGGPVMGVF
>TRBJ2-2|TRBV28|NA|NA
CASSLGGYWTGELFF
>TRBJ1-6|TRBV6-6|NA|NA
CASSPGSYNSPLHF
>TRBJ2-1|TRBV25-1|TRBD1|few
CASSWTGDNEQFF
>TRBJ2-1|TRBV29-1|NA|NA
CSVGLNNEQFF
>TRBJ2-3|TRBV28|NA|NA
CASRGLVVQGPRNSEYF
>TRBJ2-3|TRBV15|NA|NA
CATSSSRGTDTQYF
>TRBJ1-3|TRBV5-4|NA|NA
CASSTTVTGNTIYF
>TRBJ2-3|TRBV2|NA|NA
CASSDLNASTDTQYF
>TRBJ1-4|TRBV5-6|TRBD1|NA
CASSGRTGLDEKLFF
>TRBJ2-1|TRBV30|NA|NA
CAWGEGGAHNEQFF